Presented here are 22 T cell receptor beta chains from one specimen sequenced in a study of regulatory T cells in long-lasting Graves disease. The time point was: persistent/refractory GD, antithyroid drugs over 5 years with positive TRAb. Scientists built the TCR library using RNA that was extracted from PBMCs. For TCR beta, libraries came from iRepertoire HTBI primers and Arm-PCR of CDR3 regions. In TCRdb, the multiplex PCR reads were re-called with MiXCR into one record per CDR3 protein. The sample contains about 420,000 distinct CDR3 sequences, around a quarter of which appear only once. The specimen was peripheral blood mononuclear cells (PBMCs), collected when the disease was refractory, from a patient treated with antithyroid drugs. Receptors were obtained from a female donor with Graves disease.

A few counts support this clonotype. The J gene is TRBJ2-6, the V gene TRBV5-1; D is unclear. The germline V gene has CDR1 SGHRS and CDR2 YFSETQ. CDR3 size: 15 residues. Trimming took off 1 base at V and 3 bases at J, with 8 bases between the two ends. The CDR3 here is CASSLSWGGANVLTF. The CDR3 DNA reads TGCGCCAGCAGCTTGTCTTGGGGTGGGGCCAACGTCCTGACTTTC. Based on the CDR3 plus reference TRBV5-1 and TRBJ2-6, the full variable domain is KAGVTQTPRYLIKTRGQQVTLSCSPISGHRSVSWYQQTPGQGLQFLFEYFSETQRNKGNFPGRFSGRQFSNSRSEMNVSTLELGDSALYLCASSLSWGGANVLTFGAGSRLTVL.

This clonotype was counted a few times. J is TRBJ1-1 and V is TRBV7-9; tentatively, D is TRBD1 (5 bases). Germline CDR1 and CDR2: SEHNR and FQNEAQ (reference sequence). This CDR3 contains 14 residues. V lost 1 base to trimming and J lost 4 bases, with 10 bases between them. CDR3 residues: CASSLGGSTTEAFF. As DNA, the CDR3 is TGTGCCAGCAGCTTAGGGGGGAGTACCACTGAAGCTTTCTTT.

The CDR3 sequence: CASSLSGQGLGYTF. CDR3 bases: TGTGCCAGCAGCTTATCGGGACAGGGGCTTGGCTACACCTTC. This rearrangement joins TRBV7-2 to TRBJ1-2; 10 nucleotides line up with TRBD1. The CDR3 contains 14 residues. Germline V CDR1 and CDR2: SGHTA, FQGNSA. The junction had 4 bases not matched to a gene; V was cut back by 2 bases and J by 7 bases.

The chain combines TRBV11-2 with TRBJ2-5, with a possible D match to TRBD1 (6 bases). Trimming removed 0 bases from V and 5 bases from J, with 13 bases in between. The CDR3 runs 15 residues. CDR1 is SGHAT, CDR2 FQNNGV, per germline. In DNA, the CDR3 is TGTGCCAGCAGCTTAGATCGGTCCAGGGGTGAGACCCAGTACTTC. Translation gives CASSLDRSRGETQYF.

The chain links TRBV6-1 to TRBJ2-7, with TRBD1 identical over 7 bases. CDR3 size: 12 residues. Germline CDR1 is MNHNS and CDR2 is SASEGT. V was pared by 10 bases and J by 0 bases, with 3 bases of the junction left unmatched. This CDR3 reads CATGQISYEQYF. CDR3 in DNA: TGTGCCACGGGACAGATCTCCTACGAGCAGTACTTC.

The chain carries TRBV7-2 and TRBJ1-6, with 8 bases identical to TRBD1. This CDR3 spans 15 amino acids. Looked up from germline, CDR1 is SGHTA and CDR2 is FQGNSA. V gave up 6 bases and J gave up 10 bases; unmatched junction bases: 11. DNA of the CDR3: TGTGCCAGCAGAAACCCAGGGGGCAGGGTATCACCCCTCCACTTT. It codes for CASRNPGGRVSPLHF.

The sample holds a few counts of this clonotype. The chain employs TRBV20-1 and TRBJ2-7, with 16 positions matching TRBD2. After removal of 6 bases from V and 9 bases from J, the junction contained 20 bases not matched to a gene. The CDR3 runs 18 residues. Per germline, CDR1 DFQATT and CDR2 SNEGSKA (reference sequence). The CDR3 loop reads CSAKKAGLAGGRNFAQYF. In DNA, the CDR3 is TGCAGTGCCAAGAAGGCGGGACTAGCGGGAGGGCGTAATTTCGCGCAGTACTTC.

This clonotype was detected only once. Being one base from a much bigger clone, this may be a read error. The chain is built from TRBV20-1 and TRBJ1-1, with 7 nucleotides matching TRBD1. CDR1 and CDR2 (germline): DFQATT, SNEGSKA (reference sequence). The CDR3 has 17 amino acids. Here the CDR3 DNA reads TGCAGTGCTAGCGGTCACGCGAGGCCAGGGGGTTACACTAAAGCTTTCTTT. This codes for CSASGHARPGGYTKAFF.

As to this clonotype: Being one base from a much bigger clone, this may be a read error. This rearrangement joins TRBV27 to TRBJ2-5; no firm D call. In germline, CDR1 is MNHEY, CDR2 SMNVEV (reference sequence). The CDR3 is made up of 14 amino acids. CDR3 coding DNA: TGTGCCAGCAGTTACAACGGACGCCAAGAGGCCCAGTACTTC. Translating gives CASSYNGRQEAQYF.

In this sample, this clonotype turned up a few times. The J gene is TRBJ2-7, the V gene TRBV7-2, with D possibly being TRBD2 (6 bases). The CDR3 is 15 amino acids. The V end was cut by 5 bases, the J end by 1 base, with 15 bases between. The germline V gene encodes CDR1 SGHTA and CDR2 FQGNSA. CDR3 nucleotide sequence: TGTGCCAGCAGCGGAGGTTCCGGGAGTTCCTACGAGCAGTACTTC. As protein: CASSGGSGSSYEQYF.

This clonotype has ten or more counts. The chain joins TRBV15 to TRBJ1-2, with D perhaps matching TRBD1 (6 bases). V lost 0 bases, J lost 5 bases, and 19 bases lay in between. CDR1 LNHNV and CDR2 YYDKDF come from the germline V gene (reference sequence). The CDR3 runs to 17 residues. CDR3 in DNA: TGTGCCACCAGCAGAGAGGACGAGGACAGCCTTGGGTATGGCTACACCTTC. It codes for CATSREDEDSLGYGYTF.

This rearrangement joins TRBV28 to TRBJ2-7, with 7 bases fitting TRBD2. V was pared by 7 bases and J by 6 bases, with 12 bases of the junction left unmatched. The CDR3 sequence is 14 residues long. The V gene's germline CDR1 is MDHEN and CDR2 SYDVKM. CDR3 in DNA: TGTGCCAGCACCTCAACCGGGGGGACTCCCGAGCAGTACTTC. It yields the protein CASTSTGGTPEQYF.

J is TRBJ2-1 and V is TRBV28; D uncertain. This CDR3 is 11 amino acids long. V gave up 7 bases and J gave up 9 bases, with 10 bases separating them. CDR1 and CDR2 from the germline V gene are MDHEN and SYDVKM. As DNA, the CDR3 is TGTGCCAGCAAGCTAGTTGGTGAGCAGTTCTTC. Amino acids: CASKLVGEQFF.

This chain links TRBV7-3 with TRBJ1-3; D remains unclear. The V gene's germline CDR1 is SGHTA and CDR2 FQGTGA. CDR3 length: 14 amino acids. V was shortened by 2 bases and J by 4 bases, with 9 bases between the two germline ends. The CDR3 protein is CASSLDGTGNTIYF. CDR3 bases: TGTGCCAGCAGCTTAGACGGAACCGGAAACACCATATATTTT.

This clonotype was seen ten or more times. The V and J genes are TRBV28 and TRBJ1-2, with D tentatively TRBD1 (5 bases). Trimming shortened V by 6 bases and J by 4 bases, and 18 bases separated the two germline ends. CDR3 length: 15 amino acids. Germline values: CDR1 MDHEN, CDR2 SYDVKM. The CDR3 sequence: CASRVYLEGSYGYTF. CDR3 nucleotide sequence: TGTGCCAGCAGGGTATATCTCGAGGGGTCCTATGGCTACACCTTC.

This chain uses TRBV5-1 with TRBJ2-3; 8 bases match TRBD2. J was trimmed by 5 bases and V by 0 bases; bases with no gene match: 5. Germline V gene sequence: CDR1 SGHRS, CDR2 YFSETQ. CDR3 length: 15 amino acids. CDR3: CASSLDGTRGDTQYF. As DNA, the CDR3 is TGCGCCAGCAGCTTGGACGGGACTAGGGGAGATACGCAGTATTTT.

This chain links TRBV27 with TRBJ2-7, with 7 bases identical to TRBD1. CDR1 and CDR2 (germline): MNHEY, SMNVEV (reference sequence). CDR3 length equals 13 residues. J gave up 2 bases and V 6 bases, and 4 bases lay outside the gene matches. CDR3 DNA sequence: TGTGCCAGCAGAAAAGGGGGCCCCTACGAGCAGTACTTC. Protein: CASRKGGPYEQYF.

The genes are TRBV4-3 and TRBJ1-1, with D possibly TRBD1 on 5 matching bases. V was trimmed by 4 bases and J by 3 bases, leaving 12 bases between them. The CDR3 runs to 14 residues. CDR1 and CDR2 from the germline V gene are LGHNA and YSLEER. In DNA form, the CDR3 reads TGCGCCAGCAGCCGCAGACAGTGGGACACTGAAGCTTTCTTT. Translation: CASSRRQWDTEAFF.

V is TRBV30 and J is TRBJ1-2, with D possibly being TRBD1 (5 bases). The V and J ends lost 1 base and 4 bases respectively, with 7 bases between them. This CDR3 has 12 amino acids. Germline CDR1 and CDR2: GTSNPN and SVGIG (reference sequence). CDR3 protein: CAWSDQGYGYTF. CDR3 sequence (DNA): TGTGCCTGGAGTGACCAGGGCTATGGCTACACCTTC.

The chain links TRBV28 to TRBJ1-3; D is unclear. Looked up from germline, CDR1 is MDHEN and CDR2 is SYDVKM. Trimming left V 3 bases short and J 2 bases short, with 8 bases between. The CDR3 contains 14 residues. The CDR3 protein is CASSFSLPGNTIYF. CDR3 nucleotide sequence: TGTGCCAGCAGTTTCTCACTGCCTGGAAACACCATATATTTT.

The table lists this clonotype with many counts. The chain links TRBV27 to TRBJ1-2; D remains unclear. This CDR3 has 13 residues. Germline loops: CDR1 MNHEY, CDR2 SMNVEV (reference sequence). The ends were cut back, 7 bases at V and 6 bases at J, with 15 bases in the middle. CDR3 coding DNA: TGTGCCAGCAAGACAACAGAGGTCAATGGCTACACCTTC. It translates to CASKTTEVNGYTF.

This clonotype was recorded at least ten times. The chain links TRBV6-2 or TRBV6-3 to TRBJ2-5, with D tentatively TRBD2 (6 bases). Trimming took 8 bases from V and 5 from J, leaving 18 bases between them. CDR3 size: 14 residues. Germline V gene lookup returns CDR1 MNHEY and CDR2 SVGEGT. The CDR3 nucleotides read TGTGCCAGCCTACCTCGTGGGGGGTCTGAGACCCAGTACTTC. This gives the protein CASLPRGGSETQYF.